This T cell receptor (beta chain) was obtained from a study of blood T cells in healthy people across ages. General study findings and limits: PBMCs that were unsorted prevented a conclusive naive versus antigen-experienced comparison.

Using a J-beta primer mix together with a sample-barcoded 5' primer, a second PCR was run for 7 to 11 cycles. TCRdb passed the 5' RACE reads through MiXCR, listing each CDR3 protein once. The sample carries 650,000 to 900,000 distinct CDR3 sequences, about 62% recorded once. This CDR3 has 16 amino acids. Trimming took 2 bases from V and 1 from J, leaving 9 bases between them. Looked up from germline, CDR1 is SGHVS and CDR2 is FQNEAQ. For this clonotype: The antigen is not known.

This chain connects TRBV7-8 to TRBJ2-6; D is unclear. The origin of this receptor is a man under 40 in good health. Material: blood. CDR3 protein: CASSLQPPSGANVLTF. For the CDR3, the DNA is TGTGCCAGCAGCTTACAACCCCCTTCTGGGGCCAACGTCCTGACTTTC.